Each of the 21 T cell receptor beta chains below was sequenced from the same sample in a study of chemoradiotherapy in HPV16-positive cancers. Repertoires were generated with immunoSEQ multiplex PCR, while TCRdb's copy carries only in-frame clones and drops some. The sample lists fewer than 30,000 clones, roughly 94% occurring once. Collection took place from a patient who underwent chemoradiotherapy. Receptors originate from a human donor with HPV-associated anogenital cancer.

This chain connects TRBV4-1 to TRBJ2-3; no clear D. Germline CDR1 and CDR2: MGHRA and YSYEKL. Trimming shortened V by 0 bases and J by 7 bases, and 8 bases separated the two germline ends. The CDR3 loop spans 13 amino acids. The CDR3 region is CASSQETRYTQYF. For the CDR3, the DNA is TGCGCCAGCAGCCAAGAAACCCGGTATACGCAGTATTTT.

The chain carries TRBV7-2 and TRBJ2-1; unclear D gene. Trimming cost V 3 bases and J 4 bases, with 10 bases left between them. Germline CDR1 reads SGHTA; CDR2 reads FQGNSA. This CDR3 has 14 amino acids. CDR3 sequence (DNA): TGTGCCAGCAGCTTTCGTTCCGATTACAATGAGCAGTTCTTC. It yields the protein CASSFRSDYNEQFF.

The chain uses TRBV7-2 and TRBJ1-4, with 8 bases lining up with TRBD1. CDR1 and CDR2 from the germline V gene are SGHTA and FQGNSA. V lost 1 base and J lost 8; bases outside the gene matches: 15. The CDR3 contains 18 residues. CDR3 DNA sequence: TGTGCCAGCAGCTTAGGTTTATTTAGAACAGGGGGATCGGAAAAACTGTTTTTT. It codes for CASSLGLFRTGGSEKLFF.

Here the CDR3 reads CASSVDGTYGYTF. CDR3 nucleotides: TGTGCCAGCAGCGTCGACGGGACGTACGGCTACACCTTC. This sequence joins TRBV9 and TRBJ1-2; weak D call: TRBD1 (5 bases). The length of the CDR3 is 13 residues. Germline CDR1 and CDR2: SGDLS and YYNGEE. V lost 2 bases and J lost 8, with 13 bases in between.

As concerns this clone: One end of the junction varies from germline; a read error may be responsible. This sequence joins TRBV20-1 and TRBJ1-2, with D hard to call. There are 11 residues in the CDR3. Germline CDR1 DFQATT, CDR2 SNEGSKA (reference sequence). CDR3 region: CSARSGFPAYF. DNA for the CDR3: TGCAGTGCTAGATCCGGGTTTCCCGCCTACTTC.

The chain has TRBV6-5 and TRBJ2-7; D gene ambiguous. Looked up from germline, CDR1 is MNHEY and CDR2 is SVGAGI. V lost 2 bases, J lost 1 base, and 12 bases lay in between. This CDR3 spans 15 amino acids. The CDR3 protein is CASSYGARFSYEQYF. The CDR3 bases are TGTGCCAGCAGTTACGGTGCCAGGTTTTCCTACGAGCAGTACTTC.

V is TRBV27 and J is TRBJ1-2, with unresolved D. There are 16 residues in the CDR3. The germline CDR1 and CDR2 sequences are MNHEY and SMNVEV (reference sequence). V was cut by 0 bases and J by 4 bases, with 15 bases left in between. The CDR3 reads CASSLSGPRMAYGYTF. The CDR3 DNA reads as TGTGCCAGCAGTTTATCCGGCCCCAGGATGGCCTATGGCTACACCTTC.

This chain links TRBV19 with TRBJ1-4; no firm D call. The CDR3 sequence is 12 residues long. Trimming stripped 2 bases from V and 7 bases from J, with 5 bases between. The germline CDR1 and CDR2 sequences are LNHDA and SQIVND (reference sequence). DNA for the CDR3: TGTGCCAGTAGTATAATCGGTGAAAAACTGTTTTTT. Protein sequence: CASSIIGEKLFF.

A single count supports this clone. This chain joins TRBV6-5 and TRBJ1-1; no definite D call. Germline V gene lookup returns CDR1 MNHEY and CDR2 SVGAGI. The CDR3 is 14 residues long. The ends were cut back, 6 bases at V and 0 bases at J, with 11 bases in the middle. The DNA of the CDR3 is TGTGCCAGCAGCCTTAACTGGGTGAACACTGAAGCTTTCTTT. This codes for CASSLNWVNTEAFF.

The chain couples TRBV27 to TRBJ2-7, with 7 nucleotides matching TRBD1. Germline V lookup: CDR1 MNHEY, CDR2 SMNVEV (reference sequence). V lost 4 bases to trimming and J lost 3 bases; unmatched junction nucleotides: 3. The CDR3 runs 13 residues. The CDR3 DNA sequence: TGTGCCAGCAGTTCCGACAGGGACTACGAGCAGTACTTC. Translating it yields CASSSDRDYEQYF.

The V and J genes are TRBV29-1 and TRBJ1-1; the D gene is possibly TRBD1 (5 bases). CDR1 SQVTM and CDR2 ANQGSEA come from the germline V gene. V lost 0 bases to trimming and J lost 4 bases, with 12 bases between them. This CDR3 has 14 amino acids. DNA for the CDR3: TGCAGCGTTGAAGATCGGCGGGGCAGCACTGAAGCTTTCTTT. Amino acids: CSVEDRRGSTEAFF.

The chain joins TRBV29-1 to TRBJ2-3, with D tentatively TRBD2 (6 bases). There are 14 residues in the CDR3. V dropped 3 bases and J dropped 6 bases, with 16 bases sitting between them. CDR1 and CDR2 (germline): SQVTM, ANQGSEA. The CDR3 loop reads CSVDLREKEDTQYF. CDR3 DNA: TGCAGCGTTGACCTACGGGAGAAGGAGGATACGCAGTATTTT.

The rearrangement links TRBV28 to TRBJ1-2, with D possibly being TRBD1 (6 bases). The CDR3 extends over 15 amino acids. V was clipped by 7 bases and J by 0 bases, with 15 bases between them. From germline, CDR1 is MDHEN and CDR2 SYDVKM. The CDR3 nucleotides read TGTGCCAGCAAAACAGGGACCCCCGCTAACTATGGCTACACCTTC. Amino acids: CASKTGTPANYGYTF.

CDR3 in DNA: TGTGCCAACCCTCAGGAGGCCGGGCATTTT. It specifies CANPQEAGHF. The V call is TRBV6-1, the J call TRBJ1-5, with unresolved D. Trimming took off 10 bases at V and 15 bases at J, with 16 bases between the two ends. The CDR3 totals 10 residues. CDR1 is MNHNS, CDR2 SASEGT, per germline.

This clone was recorded only once. The J gene is TRBJ2-7, the V gene TRBV7-9, with a tentative D call TRBD1 (7 bases). Germline V gene lookup returns CDR1 SEHNR and CDR2 FQNEAQ (reference sequence). The CDR3 has 14 residues. Trimming stripped 10 bases from V and 0 bases from J, with 16 bases between. Written as DNA, the CDR3 is TGTGCCACCCGGGCGGGACAGAGCTCCTACGAGCAGTACTTC. The encoded protein is CATRAGQSSYEQYF. The entire variable domain, with the rest obtained from reference TRBV7-9 and TRBJ2-7, is as follows: DTGVSQNPRHKITKRGQNVTFRCDPISEHNRLYWYRQTLGQGPEFLTYFQNEAQLEKSRLLSDRFSAERPKGSFSTLEIQRTEQGDSAMYLCATRAGQSSYEQYFGPGTRLTVT.

This chain uses TRBV6-5 with TRBJ2-6; D is undetermined. The V gene lost 2 bases and the J gene lost 0 bases, with 8 bases spanning the gap. CDR1 is MNHEY, CDR2 SVGAGI, per germline. The CDR3 sequence is 16 residues long. DNA for the CDR3: TGTGCCAGCAGTTACGACGGAGTCTCTGGGGCCAACGTCCTGACTTTC. The encoded protein is CASSYDGVSGANVLTF.

The chain has TRBV6-1 and TRBJ2-3; 10 positions match TRBD1. V shed 4 bases and J 1 base; nucleotides not matched to a gene: 5. CDR3 length: 16 residues. CDR1 is MNHNS, CDR2 SASEGT, per germline. CDR3 loop: CASSARTGGGTDTQYF. As DNA, the CDR3 is TGTGCCAGCAGTGCCCGGACAGGGGGGGGCACAGATACGCAGTATTTT.

The chain is built from TRBV5-1 and TRBJ2-1; 7 positions agree with TRBD1. The CDR3 consists of 15 residues. In germline, CDR1 is SGHRS, CDR2 YFSETQ. J was trimmed by 3 bases and V by 1 base; bases with no gene match: 4. Here the CDR3 DNA reads TGCGCCAGCAGCTTGAGGACAGGAAACTACAATGAGCAGTTCTTC. This sequence encodes CASSLRTGNYNEQFF. Complete variable domain (other parts from reference TRBV5-1 and TRBJ2-1): KAGVTQTPRYLIKTRGQQVTLSCSPISGHRSVSWYQQTPGQGLQFLFEYFSETQRNKGNFPGRFSGRQFSNSRSEMNVSTLELGDSALYLCASSLRTGNYNEQFFGPGTRLTVL.

The chain links TRBV11-2 to TRBJ2-5; D gene uncertain. The germline gives CDR1 SGHAT, CDR2 FQNNGV. The CDR3 runs to 11 residues. V lost 2 bases, J lost 5 bases, and 3 bases lay in between. CDR3: CASSLTETQYF. As DNA, the CDR3 is TGTGCCAGCAGCTTAACGGAGACCCAGTACTTC.

The gene calls are TRBV5-8 and TRBJ2-5; no definite D call. V gave up 4 bases and J gave up 1 base, with 5 bases separating them. Germline V gene data show CDR1 as SGHTS and CDR2 as YDEGEE. This CDR3 has 12 amino acids. This CDR3 is CASSPTQETQYF. The CDR3 DNA sequence: TGTGCCAGCAGCCCGACCCAAGAGACCCAGTACTTC.

The chain employs TRBV14 and TRBJ2-1, with no clear D. The CDR3 loop spans 16 amino acids. Per germline, CDR1 SGHDN and CDR2 FVKESK. V lost 0 bases, J lost 0 bases, and 9 bases lay in between. The CDR3 nucleotides read TGTGCCAGCAGCCAAGATGAGGCGGACTCCTACAATGAGCAGTTCTTC. It encodes CASSQDEADSYNEQFF.